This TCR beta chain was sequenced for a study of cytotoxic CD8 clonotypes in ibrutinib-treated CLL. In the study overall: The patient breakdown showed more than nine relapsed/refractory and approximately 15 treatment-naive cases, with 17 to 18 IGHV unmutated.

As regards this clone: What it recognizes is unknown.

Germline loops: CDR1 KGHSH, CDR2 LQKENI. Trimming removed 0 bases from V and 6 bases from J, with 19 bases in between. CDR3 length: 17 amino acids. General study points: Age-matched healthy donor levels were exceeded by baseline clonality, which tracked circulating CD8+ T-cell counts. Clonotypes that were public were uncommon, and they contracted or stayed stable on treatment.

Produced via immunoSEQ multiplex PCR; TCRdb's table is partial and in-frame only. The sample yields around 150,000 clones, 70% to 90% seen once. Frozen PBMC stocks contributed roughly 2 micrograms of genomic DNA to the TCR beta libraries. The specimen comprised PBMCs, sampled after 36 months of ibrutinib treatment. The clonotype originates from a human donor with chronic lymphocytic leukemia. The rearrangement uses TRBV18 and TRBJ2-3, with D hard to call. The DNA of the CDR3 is TGTGCCAGCTCACCACCCGGTTGGAAGTTAGATTCCGATACGCAGTATTTT. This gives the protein CASSPPGWKLDSDTQYF.